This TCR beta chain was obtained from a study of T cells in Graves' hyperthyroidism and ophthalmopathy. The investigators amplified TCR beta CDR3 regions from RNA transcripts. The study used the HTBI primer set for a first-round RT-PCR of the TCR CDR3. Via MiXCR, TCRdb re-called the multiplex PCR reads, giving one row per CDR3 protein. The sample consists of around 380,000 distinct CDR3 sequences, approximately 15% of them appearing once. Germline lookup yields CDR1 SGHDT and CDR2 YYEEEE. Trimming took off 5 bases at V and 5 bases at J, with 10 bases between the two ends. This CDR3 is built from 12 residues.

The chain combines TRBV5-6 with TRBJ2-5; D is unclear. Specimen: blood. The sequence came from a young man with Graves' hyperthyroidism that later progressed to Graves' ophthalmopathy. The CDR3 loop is CASSSTRETQYF. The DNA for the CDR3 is TGTGCCAGCAGTAGCACGAGGGAGACCCAGTACTTC. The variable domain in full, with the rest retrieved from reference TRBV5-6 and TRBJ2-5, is DAGVTQSPTHLIKTRGQQVTLRCSPKSGHDTVSWYQQALGQGPQFIFQYYEEEERQRGNFPDRFSGHQFPNYSSELNVNALLLGDSALYLCASSSTRETQYFGPGTRLLVL.